This section outlines one T cell receptor (beta chain) sequence together with its context. Its antigen remains unknown. These data originate in a study of cytomegalovirus exposure and HLA in healthy donors. General study findings and limits: Highest at DRB1 and lowest at HLA-C, TCR association rates differed among HLA loci in a later analysis.

CDR1 is MNHEY, CDR2 SVGAGI, per germline. V dropped 3 bases and J dropped 4; count of bases not matched to a gene: 5. The CDR3 totals 15 residues. The PCR was carried out with 60 Vbeta primers and 13 Jbeta primers. Produced via immunoSEQ multiplex PCR; TCRdb's table is partial and in-frame only. The sample carries around 67,000 clones, about 60% recorded once. The source of this sequence is a woman between 50 and 59 years old in good health and CMV-seronegative. The V and J genes are TRBV6-5 and TRBJ2-3, with TRBD1 matching 9 bases. What was sequenced was PBMCs. CDR3 nucleotides: TGTGCCAGCAGTTATCAAAGACAGGGGGCAGATACGCAGTATTTT. Translation: CASSYQRQGADTQYF.